This TCR beta chain was identified in a study of T cell changes during pregnancy in multiple sclerosis. Profiling relied on immunoSEQ multiplex PCR, and the TCRdb table lists in-frame clones only, not all of them. Altogether around 110,000 clones are present, more than 85% being singletons, with the ten largest covering 1.5% to 1.9%. This TCR derives from a female donor with multiple sclerosis, enrolled in a pregnancy study. The sample here was peripheral blood, taken in the third trimester of pregnancy.

CDR3 amino acids: CASTPDRTTEAFF. The DNA of the CDR3 is TGTGCCAGTACACCGGACAGGACAACTGAAGCTTTCTTT. The rearrangement joins TRBV19 to TRBJ1-1, with 7 bases fitting TRBD1. The CDR3 runs to 13 residues. J lost 5 bases, V lost 7 bases, and 7 bases had no gene match. Germline V CDR1 and CDR2: LNHDA, SQIVND (reference sequence).